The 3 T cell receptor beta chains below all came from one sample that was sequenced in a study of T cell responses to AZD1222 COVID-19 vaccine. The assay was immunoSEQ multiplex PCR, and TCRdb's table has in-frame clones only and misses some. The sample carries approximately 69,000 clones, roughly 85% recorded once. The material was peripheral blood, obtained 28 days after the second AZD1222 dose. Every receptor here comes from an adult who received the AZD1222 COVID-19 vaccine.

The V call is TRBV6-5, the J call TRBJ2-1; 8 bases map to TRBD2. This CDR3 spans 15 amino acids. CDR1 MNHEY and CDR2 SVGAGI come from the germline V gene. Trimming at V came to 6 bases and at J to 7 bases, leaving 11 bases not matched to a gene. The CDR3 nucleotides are TGTGCCAGCAGGAATCGGGAGGGCCGGGGAAATGAGCAGTTCTTC. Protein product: CASRNREGRGNEQFF.

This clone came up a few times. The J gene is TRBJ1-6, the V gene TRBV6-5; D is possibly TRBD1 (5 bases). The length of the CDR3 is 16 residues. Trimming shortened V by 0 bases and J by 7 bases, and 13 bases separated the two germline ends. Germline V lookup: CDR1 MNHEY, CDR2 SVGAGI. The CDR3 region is CASSYSSDRLNSPLHF. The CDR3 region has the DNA TGTGCCAGCAGTTACTCATCCGACAGATTAAATTCACCCCTCCACTTT.

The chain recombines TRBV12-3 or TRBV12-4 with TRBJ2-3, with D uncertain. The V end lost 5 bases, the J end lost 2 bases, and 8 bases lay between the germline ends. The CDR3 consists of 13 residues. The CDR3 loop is CASSTGFTDTQYF. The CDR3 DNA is TGTGCCAGCAGTACCGGGTTCACAGATACGCAGTATTTT.